Listed below are T cell receptor beta chains from one sample, sequenced in a study of cytomegalovirus exposure and HLA in healthy donors. The repertoire was sequenced with immunoSEQ multiplex PCR; TCRdb's copy has only in-frame clones and lacks some. The sample has around 200,000 clones; approximately 80% are singletons. What was sequenced was PBMCs. Source of these receptors: a boy younger than 18 in good health and CMV-seronegative. Both conserved end residues are trimmed from each CDR3.

V	CDR3
TRBV7-2	ASSARQGAPEAF
TRBV7-9	ASSFTIAGTATETQY
TRBV6-4	ASKGDRPFTEAF
TRBV29-1	SVEDLRGRNYGYT
TRBV29-1	SVEDMVQYRI
TRBV9	ASSSGLEHQPQH
TRBV6-1	ASSEGWTSGFHEQY
TRBV6-6	ASSPNRDFTDNEQF
TRBV5-8	ASRPAVWPANEQY
TRBV7-9	ASSSGLAGDYNEQF
TRBV5-4	ASSLAGGDTQY
TRBV11-3	ASSSPGDAYEQY
TRBV6-5	ASSYSTGSDSPLH
TRBV9	ASSVGGTGYGYT
TRBV18	ASSPMDRGDGYT
TRBV11-3	ASSNHGATNEKLF
TRBV19	ASHTGIYNSPLH
TRBV9	ASSLRQATEAF
TRBV5-3	ARSLGQGD
TRBV10-2	ASSDLDRNTEAF
TRBV7-9	ASSFQTGQETQY
TRBV5-1	ASSKDIDSYEQY
TRBV6-5	ASSYAGANYGYT
TRBV18	ASSPTGTGGSSNYGYT
TRBV9	ASSVTGGAGTEAF
TRBV10-3	AISESEGANGYT
TRBV19	ASSSQGIGTEAF
TRBV7-9	ASSPFMNTEAF
TRBV5-4	ASSFGADGYT
TRBV6-1	ASSDGLAGGFSTDTQY
TRBV19	ATQFQGGLFNYGYT
TRBV30	AWSTDRSYGYT
TRBV7-9	ASSLGGPGGPDTQY
TRBV6-1	ATLPGQFNEKLF
TRBV4-1	ASSQAPGQGAPEAF
TRBV6-5	ASSWGLRGGEQF
TRBV5-1	ASSLMQGTYEQY
TRBV19	ASAIRAGGNEKLF